The rows below give T cell receptor beta chains drawn from one sample of a study of shared clonotypes between healthy human individuals. The assay was immunoSEQ multiplex PCR, and TCRdb's table has in-frame clones only and misses some. The sample consists of about 1.1 million clones, around 77% of them appearing once. The specimen sequenced was memory CD4+ T cells from PBMCs. The receptor set was obtained from a man younger than 35 in good health. Some clones in this sample may be carry-over from other donors' samples. CDR3s include the opening cysteine and the closing phenylalanine or tryptophan. The order of the fields is V gene, CDR3 protein.

V: TRBV9
CDR3: CASSAGATVDEQYF

V: TRBV28
CDR3: CASSYPFYTGGSSYEQYF

V: TRBV6-5
CDR3: CASSYIGNSPLHF

V: TRBV19
CDR3: CASTSGQGVSYEQYF

V: TRBV28
CDR3: CASSPKRELGSYNEQFF

V: TRBV7-9
CDR3: CASSLLSGGYYYNEQFF

V: TRBV21-1
CDR3: CASSLVGDRAYEQYF

V: TRBV27
CDR3: CASSLGWGVGTDTQYF

V: TRBV9
CDR3: CASSVGGFMNTEAFF

V: TRBV10-3
CDR3: CAISEGGRINSGYTF

V: TRBV6-6
CDR3: CASRPGGLNTEAFF

V: TRBV2
CDR3: CASSENRGVYGYTF

V: TRBV5-1
CDR3: CASSWDTTETQYF

V: TRBV13
CDR3: CASSVRGLENIQYF

V: TRBV7-8
CDR3: CASSYIAGSSYNEQFF